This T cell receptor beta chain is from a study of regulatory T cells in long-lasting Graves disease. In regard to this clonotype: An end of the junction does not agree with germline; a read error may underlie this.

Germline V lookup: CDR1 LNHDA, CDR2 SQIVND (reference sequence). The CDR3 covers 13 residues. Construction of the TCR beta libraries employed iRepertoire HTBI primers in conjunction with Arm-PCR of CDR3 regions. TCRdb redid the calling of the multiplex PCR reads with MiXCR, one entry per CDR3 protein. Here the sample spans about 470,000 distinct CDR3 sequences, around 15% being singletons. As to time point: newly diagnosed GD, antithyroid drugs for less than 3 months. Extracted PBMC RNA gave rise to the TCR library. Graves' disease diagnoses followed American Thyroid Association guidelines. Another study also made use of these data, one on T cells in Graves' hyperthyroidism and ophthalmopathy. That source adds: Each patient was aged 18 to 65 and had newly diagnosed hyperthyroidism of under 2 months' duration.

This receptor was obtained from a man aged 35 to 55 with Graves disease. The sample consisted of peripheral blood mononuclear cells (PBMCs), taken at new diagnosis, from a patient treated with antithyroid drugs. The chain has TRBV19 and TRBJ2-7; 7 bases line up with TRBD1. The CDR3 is CASSPNRGYEQCF. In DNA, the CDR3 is TGTGCCAGTAGTCCTAACAGGGGCTACGAGCAGTGCTTC. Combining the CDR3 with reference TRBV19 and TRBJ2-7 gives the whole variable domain DGGITQSPKYLFRKEGQNVTLSCEQNLNHDAMYWYRQDPGQGLRLIYYSQIVNDFQKGDIAEGYSVSREKKESFPLTVTSAQKNPTAFYLCASSPNRGYEQCFGPGTRLTVT.